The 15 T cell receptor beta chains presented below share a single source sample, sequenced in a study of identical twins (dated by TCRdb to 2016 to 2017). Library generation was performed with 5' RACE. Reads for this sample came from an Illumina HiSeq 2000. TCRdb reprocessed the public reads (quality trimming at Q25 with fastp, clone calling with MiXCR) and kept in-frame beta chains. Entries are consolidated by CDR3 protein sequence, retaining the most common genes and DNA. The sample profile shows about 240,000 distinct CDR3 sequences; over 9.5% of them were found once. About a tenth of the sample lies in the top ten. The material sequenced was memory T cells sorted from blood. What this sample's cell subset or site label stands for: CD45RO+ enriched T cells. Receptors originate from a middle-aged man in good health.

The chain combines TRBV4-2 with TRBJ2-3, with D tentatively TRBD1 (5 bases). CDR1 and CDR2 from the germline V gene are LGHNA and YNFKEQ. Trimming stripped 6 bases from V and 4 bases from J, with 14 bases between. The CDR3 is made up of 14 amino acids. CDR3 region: CASRAGGAADTQYF. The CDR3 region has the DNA TGTGCCAGCAGGGCAGGTGGGGCCGCAGATACGCAGTATTTT.

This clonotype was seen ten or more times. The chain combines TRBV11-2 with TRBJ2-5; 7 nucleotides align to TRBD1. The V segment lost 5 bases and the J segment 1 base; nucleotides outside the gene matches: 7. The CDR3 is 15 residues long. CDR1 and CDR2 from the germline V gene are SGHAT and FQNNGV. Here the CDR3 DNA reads TGTGCCAGCAGCCTAAGACAGGGCGGCCAAGAGACCCAGTACTTC. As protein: CASSLRQGGQETQYF.

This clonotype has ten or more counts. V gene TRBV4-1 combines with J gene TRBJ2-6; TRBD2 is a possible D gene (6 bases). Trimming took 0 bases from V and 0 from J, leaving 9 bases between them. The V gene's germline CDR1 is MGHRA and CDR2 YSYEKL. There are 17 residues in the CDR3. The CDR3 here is CASSQDLGGSGANVLTF. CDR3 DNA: TGCGCCAGCAGCCAAGATTTGGGGGGCTCTGGGGCCAACGTCCTGACTTTC.

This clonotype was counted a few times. The CDR3 spells CASSPRKGSTSGANVLTF. In nucleotides, the CDR3 is TGTGCCAGCTCTCCGAGAAAGGGGTCGACGAGCGGGGCCAACGTCCTGACTTTC. J is TRBJ2-6 and V is TRBV18, with D maybe TRBD1 (5 bases). From germline, CDR1 is KGHSH and CDR2 LQKENI. The CDR3 sequence is 18 residues long. The V gene lost 6 bases and the J gene lost 4 bases, with 22 bases spanning the gap.

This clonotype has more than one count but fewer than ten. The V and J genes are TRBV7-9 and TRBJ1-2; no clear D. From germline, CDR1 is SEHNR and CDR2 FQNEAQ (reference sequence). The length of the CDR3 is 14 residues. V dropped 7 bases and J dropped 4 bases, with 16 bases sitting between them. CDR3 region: CASTASGDGYGYTF. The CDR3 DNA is TGTGCCAGCACCGCGTCAGGAGACGGCTATGGCTACACCTTC.

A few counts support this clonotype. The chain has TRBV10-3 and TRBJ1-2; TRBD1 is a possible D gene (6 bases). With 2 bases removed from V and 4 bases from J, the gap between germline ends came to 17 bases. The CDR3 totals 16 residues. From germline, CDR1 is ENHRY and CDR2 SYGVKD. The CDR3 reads CAISEMGGAHGYGYTF. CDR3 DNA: TGTGCCATCAGTGAGATGGGGGGGGCTCATGGCTATGGCTACACCTTC.

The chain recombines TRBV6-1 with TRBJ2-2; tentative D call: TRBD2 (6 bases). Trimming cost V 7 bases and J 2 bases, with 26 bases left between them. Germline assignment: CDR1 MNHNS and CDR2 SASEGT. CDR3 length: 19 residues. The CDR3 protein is CASTYGPTWRAKNTGELFF. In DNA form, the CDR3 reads TGTGCCAGCACCTACGGACCAACATGGAGGGCCAAAAACACCGGGGAGCTGTTTTTT.

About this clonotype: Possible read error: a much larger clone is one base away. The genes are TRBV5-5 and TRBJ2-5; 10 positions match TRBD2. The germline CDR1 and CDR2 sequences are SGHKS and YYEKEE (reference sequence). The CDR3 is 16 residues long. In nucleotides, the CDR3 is TGTGCCTGCAGGACCGCCCTAGCGGGGGCTGGAGGGACCCAGTACTTC. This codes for CACRTALAGAGGTQYF. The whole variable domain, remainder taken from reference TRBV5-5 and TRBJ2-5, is DAGVTQSPTHLIKTRGQQVTLRCSPISGHKSVSWYQQVLGQGPQFIFQYYEKEERGRGNFPDRFSARQFPNYSSELNVNALLLGDSALYLCACRTALAGAGGTQYFGPGTRLLVL.

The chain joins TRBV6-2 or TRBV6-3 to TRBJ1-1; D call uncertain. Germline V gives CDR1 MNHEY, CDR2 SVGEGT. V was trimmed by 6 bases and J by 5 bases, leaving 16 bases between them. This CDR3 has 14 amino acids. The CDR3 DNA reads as TGTGCCAGCAGGGAGACACGCGGGAGGACTGAAGCTTTCTTT. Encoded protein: CASRETRGRTEAFF.

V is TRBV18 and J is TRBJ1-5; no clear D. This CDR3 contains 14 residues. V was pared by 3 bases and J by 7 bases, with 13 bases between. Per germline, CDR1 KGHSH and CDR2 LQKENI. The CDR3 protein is CASSPGGPGQPQHF. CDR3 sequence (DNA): TGTGCCAGCTCACCCGGCGGGCCGGGACAGCCCCAGCATTTT.

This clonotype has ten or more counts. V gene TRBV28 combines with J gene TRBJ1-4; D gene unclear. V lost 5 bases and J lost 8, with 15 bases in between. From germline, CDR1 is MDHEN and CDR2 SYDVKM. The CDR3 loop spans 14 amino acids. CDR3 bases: TGTGCCAGCAGTCCGGCCGGGCCTTGGGAAAAACTGTTTTTT. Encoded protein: CASSPAGPWEKLFF. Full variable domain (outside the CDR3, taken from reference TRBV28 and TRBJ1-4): DVKVTQSSRYLVKRTGEKVFLECVQDMDHENMFWYRQDPGLGLRLIYFSYDVKMKEKGDIPEGYSVSREKKERFSLILESASTNQTSMYLCASSPAGPWEKLFFGSGTQLSVL.

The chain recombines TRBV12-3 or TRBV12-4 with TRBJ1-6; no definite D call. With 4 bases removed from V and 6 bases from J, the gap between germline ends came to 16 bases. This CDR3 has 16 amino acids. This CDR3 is CASSSYLDLGNSPLHF. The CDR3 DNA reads TGTGCCAGCAGTTCCTATCTAGACCTTGGTAATTCACCCCTCCACTTT.

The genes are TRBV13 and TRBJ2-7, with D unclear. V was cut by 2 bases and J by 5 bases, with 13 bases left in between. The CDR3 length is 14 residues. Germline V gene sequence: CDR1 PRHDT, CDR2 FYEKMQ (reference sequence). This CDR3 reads CASSLLLQTHEQYF. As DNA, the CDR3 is TGTGCCAGCAGCTTACTCCTGCAAACCCACGAGCAGTACTTC. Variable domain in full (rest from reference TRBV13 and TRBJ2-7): AAGVIQSPRHLIKEKRETATLKCYPIPRHDTVYWYQQGPGQDPQFLISFYEKMQSDKGSIPDRFSAQQFSDYHSELNMSSLELGDSALYFCASSLLLQTHEQYFGPGTRLTVT.

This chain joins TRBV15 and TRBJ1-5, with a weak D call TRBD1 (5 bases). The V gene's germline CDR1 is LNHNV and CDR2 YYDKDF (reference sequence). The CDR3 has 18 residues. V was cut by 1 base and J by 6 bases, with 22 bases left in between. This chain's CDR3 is CATSRGVRSGRVSQPQHF. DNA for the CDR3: TGTGCCACCAGCAGAGGAGTCCGTTCAGGGCGAGTAAGTCAGCCCCAGCATTTT. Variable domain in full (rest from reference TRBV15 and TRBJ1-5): DAMVIQNPRYQVTQFGKPVTLSCSQTLNHNVMYWYQQKSSQAPKLLFHYYDKDFNNEADTPDNFQSRRPNTSFCFLDIRSPGLGDTAMYLCATSRGVRSGRVSQPQHFGDGTRLSIL.

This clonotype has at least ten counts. CDR3 coding DNA: TGTGCCAGCAGCGCTGACAGGTGGAACACTGAAGCTTTCTTT. Encoded protein: CASSADRWNTEAFF. The chain employs TRBV5-5 and TRBJ1-1, with D maybe TRBD1 (6 bases). V dropped 4 bases and J dropped 1 base, with 11 bases sitting between them. Germline V CDR1 and CDR2: SGHKS, YYEKEE (reference sequence). The CDR3 contains 14 residues.